The present T cell receptor beta chain was sequenced within a study of cytomegalovirus exposure and HLA in healthy donors. PCR involved 60 Vbeta and 13 Jbeta primers. Some clones are missing from TCRdb's copy, which holds only in-frame ones; the method was immunoSEQ multiplex PCR. The table has tens of thousands of clones, around 82% seen once. Findings and caveats of the study: Most of the CMV-associated TCR beta chains (in a later analysis) appeared to be HLA-restricted. There were around 160 TCR beta chains listed as cytomegalovirus-associated.

A note on this clone: Its antigen is as yet unknown.

V was pared by 7 bases and J by 1 base, with 6 bases of the junction left unmatched. The germline CDR1 and CDR2 sequences are WSHSY and SAAADI. The CDR3 is 14 residues long. The chain carries TRBV10-2 and TRBJ1-1; 7 bases line up with TRBD1. Sequenced sample: PBMCs. The sequence was obtained from a female donor in good health and CMV-seronegative. Here the CDR3 reads CASKGTVSNTEAFF. The CDR3 coding sequence is TGCGCCAGCAAGGGGACAGTATCGAACACTGAAGCTTTCTTT.